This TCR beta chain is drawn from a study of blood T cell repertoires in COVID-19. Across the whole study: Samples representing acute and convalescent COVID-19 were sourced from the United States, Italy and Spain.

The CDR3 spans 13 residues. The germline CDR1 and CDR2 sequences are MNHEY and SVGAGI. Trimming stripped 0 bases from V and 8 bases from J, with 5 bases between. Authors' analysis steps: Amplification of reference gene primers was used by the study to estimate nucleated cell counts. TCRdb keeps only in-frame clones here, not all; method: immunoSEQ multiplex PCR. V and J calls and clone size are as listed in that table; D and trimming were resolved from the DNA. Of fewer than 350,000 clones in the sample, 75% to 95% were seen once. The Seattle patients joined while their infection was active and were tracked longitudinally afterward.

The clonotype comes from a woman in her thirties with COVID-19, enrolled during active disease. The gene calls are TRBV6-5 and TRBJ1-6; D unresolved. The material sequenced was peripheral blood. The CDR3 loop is CASSYSRDSPLHF. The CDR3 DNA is TGTGCCAGCAGTTACTCGAGGGATTCACCCCTCCACTTT.